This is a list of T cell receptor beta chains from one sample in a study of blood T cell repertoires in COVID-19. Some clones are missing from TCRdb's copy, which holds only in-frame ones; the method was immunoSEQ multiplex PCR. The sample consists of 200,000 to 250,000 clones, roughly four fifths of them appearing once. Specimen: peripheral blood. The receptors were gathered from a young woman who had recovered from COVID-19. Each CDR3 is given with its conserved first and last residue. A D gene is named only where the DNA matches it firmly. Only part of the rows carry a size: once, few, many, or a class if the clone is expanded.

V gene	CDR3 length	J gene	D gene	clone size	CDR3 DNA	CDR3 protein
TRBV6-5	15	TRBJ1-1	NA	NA	TGTGCCAGCAGTTACAGCGGGGGATGGGACACTGAAGCTTTCTTT	CASSYSGGWDTEAFF
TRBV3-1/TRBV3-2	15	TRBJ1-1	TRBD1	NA	TGTGCCAGCAGCCAGTGGGACAGGGCTAACACTGAAGCTTTCTTT	CASSQWDRANTEAFF
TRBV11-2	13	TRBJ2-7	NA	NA	TGTGCCAGCAGCTTAGATACTCTCTACGAGCAGTACTTC	CASSLDTLYEQYF
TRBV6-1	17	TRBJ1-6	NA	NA	TGTGCCAGCAGTGAATCGGTACCGGGGTCCTATAATTCACCCCTCCACTTT	CASSESVPGSYNSPLHF
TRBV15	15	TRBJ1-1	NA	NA	TGTGCCACCAGGTCGGGGGGTCGGATGAACACTGAAGCTTTCTTT	CATRSGGRMNTEAFF
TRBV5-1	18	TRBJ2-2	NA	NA	TGCGCCAGCAGCTTGGGGTTTGGGGGCGCCGAGAACACCGGGGAGCTGTTTTTT	CASSLGFGGAENTGELFF
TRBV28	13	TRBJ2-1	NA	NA	TGTGCCAGCAAGACACAGGGCTACAATGAGCAGTTCTTC	CASKTQGYNEQFF
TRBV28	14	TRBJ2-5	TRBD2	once	TGTGCCAGCAAGACGGGACTAGCGGGTGAGACCCAGTACTTC	CASKTGLAGETQYF
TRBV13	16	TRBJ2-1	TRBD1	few	TGTGCCAGCACCCAGGACAGGGGCGGAACAGTCAATGAGCAGTTCTTC	CASTQDRGGTVNEQFF
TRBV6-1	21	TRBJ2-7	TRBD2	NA	TGTGCCAGCAGTGAAAGGGGTGTGGGGGAGAGAGGACTAGCGTTCTCCTACGAGCAGTACTTC	CASSERGVGERGLAFSYEQYF
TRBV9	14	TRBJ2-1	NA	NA	TGTGCCAGCAGCGTATCAGGGGTCTACAATGAGCAGTTCTTC	CASSVSGVYNEQFF
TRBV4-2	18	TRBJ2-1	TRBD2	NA	TGTGCCAGCAGCCAAGATGGGGTAGCGGGGAGCTCCTACAATGAGCAGTTCTTC	CASSQDGVAGSSYNEQFF
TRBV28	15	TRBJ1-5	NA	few	TGTGCCAGCAGTTTACAGTATTATAGCAATCAGCCCCAGCATTTT	CASSLQYYSNQPQHF
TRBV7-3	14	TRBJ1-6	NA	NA	TGTGCCAGCAGCTTACAGGGCGGGAGTTCACCCCTCCACTTT	CASSLQGGSSPLHF
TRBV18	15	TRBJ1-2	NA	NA	TGTGCCAGCTCACGGGGTTTGGACAAGGGGAATGGCTACACCTTC	CASSRGLDKGNGYTF
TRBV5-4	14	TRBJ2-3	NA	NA	TGTGCCAGCAGCTTCGGCGGGGACACAGATACGCAGTATTTT	CASSFGGDTDTQYF
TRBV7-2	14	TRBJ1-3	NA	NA	TGTGCCAGCAGCTTACAGGGTGCTGGAAACACCATATATTTT	CASSLQGAGNTIYF
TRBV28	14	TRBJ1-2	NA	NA	TGTGCCAGCAGTTTAGGCCAGGGTAACTATGGCTACACCTTC	CASSLGQGNYGYTF
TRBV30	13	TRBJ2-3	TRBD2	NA	TGTGCCTGGACTAGCGGGAGCACAGATACGCAGTATTTT	CAWTSGSTDTQYF
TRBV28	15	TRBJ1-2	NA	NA	TGTGCCAGCAGTAAGCGAGGGCACCCCAGCTATGGCTACACCTTC	CASSKRGHPSYGYTF
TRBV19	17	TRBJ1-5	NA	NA	TGTGCCAGTAGGCCAGGTCCGGGAAGGGCGCAAAATCAGCCCCAGCATTTT	CASRPGPGRAQNQPQHF
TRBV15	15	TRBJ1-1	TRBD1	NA	TGTGCCACCAGCGGACGGACAGGGGGGGTCACTGAAGCTTTCTTT	CATSGRTGGVTEAFF
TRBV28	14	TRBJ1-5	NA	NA	TGTGCCAGCAGTCCGCCAGGGCAGGGGCAGCCCCAGCATTTT	CASSPPGQGQPQHF
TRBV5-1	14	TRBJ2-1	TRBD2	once	TGCGCCAGCAGCTTGTCGGGACTAGCCAATGAGCAGTTCTTC	CASSLSGLANEQFF
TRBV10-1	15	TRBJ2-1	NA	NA	TGCGCCAGCAGCCCTGATGGACTCCGAATCAATGAGCAGTTCTTC	CASSPDGLRINEQFF
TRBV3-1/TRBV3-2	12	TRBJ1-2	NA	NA	TGTGCCAGCAGCCAGAGGGAGAACGGCTACACCTTC	CASSQRENGYTF
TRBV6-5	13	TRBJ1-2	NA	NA	TGTGCCAGCAGGCTAAGGGGGAACTATGGCTACACCTTC	CASRLRGNYGYTF
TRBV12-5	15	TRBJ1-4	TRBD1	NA	TGTGCTAGTGGTTTGGGACAGGGTGAGAATGAAAAACTGTTTTTT	CASGLGQGENEKLFF
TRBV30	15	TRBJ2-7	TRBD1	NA	TGTGCCTGGAGTGCCCCCGGGACAGGTCCCTACGAGCAGTACTTC	CAWSAPGTGPYEQYF
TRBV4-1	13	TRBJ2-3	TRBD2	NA	TGCGCCAGCAGCCCGCGGGAGACAGATACGCAGTATTTT	CASSPRETDTQYF
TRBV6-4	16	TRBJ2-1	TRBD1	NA	TGTGCCAGCAGTGATTTACCGGGACAGGGGTACAATGAGCAGTTCTTC	CASSDLPGQGYNEQFF
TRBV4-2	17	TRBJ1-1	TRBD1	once	TGTGCCAGCAGCCAAGTAGTTGACACAGGGGTTAACACTGAAGCTTTCTTT	CASSQVVDTGVNTEAFF
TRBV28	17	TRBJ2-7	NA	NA	TGTGCCAGCAGTTTGGCGGGCCTACAGGGAGGGGCCTACGAGCAGTACTTC	CASSLAGLQGGAYEQYF
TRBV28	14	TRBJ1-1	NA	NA	TGTGCCACCGACGGAGGGGACTGGCGGACTGAAGCTTTCTTT	CATDGGDWRTEAFF
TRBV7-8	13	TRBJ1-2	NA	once	TGTGCCAGCAGCTTACAGGTTAACTATGGCTACACCTTC	CASSLQVNYGYTF
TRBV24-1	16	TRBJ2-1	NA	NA	TGTGCCACCAGTGATTTGCAAACAGCCTTCTACAATGAGCAGTTCTTC	CATSDLQTAFYNEQFF
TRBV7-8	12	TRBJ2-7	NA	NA	TGTGCCAGCAGCCCCCAAACTCACGAGCAGTACTTC	CASSPQTHEQYF
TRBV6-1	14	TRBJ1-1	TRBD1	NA	TGTGCCAGCAGTGAGACACAGGGGCGGACTGAAGCTTTCTTT	CASSETQGRTEAFF
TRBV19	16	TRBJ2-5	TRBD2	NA	TGTGCCAGTCGTGGGCTAGCGGGAGTCTCCCAAGAGACCCAGTACTTC	CASRGLAGVSQETQYF
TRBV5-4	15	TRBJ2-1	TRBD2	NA	TGTGCCAGCAGCTTAGCGGGAGCGTCCTACAATGAGCAGTTCTTC	CASSLAGASYNEQFF
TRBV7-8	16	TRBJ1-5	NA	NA	TGTGCCAGCAGCCCGAGTCGGAGGGTTCCCAATCAGCCCCAGCATTTT	CASSPSRRVPNQPQHF
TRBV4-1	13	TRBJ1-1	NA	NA	TGCGCCAGCAGCCAAGTTTCCACAGGGAAAGCTTTCTTT	CASSQVSTGKAFF
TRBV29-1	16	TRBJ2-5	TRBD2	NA	TGCAGCGTTGTGAGAGGGACTAGCGGGAGCGAAGAGACCCAGTACTTC	CSVVRGTSGSEETQYF
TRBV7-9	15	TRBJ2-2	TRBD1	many	TGTGCCAGCAGCGCCACACAGGGGGTATACGGGGAGCTGTTTTTT	CASSATQGVYGELFF